The 20 T cell receptor beta chains reported below all come from one sample, sequenced in a study of blood T cell repertoires in COVID-19. Data came from immunoSEQ multiplex PCR; TCRdb stores just in-frame clones and leaves some out. This table holds approximately 350,000 clones, 65% to 85% found once. Sequencing was carried out using peripheral blood. The origin of the receptors is a man younger than 40 with active or convalescent COVID-19.

This chain uses TRBV30 with TRBJ1-2, with TRBD1 identical over 9 bases. The J segment lost 4 bases and the V segment lost 4 bases, leaving 4 bases of the junction unmatched. CDR1 is GTSNPN, CDR2 SVGIG, per germline (reference sequence). CDR3 size: 13 residues. CDR3 protein: CAWTGQGSYGYTF. DNA of the CDR3: TGTGCCTGGACAGGACAGGGGAGCTATGGCTACACCTTC.

The chain recombines TRBV19 with TRBJ2-1, with 9 bases lining up with TRBD1. Germline V gene lookup returns CDR1 LNHDA and CDR2 SQIVND (reference sequence). The CDR3 loop spans 15 amino acids. The V segment lost 4 bases and the J segment 7 bases; nucleotides outside the gene matches: 8. CDR3 protein: CASSTGTGRRNEQFF. The CDR3 nucleotides read TGTGCCAGTAGTACCGGGACAGGGAGAAGGAATGAGCAGTTCTTC.

The V gene is TRBV6-6, the J gene TRBJ1-2; D unresolved. Trimming stripped 4 bases from V and 8 bases from J, with 14 bases between. There are 13 residues in the CDR3. Germline V lookup: CDR1 MNHNY, CDR2 SVGAGI (reference sequence). The DNA of the CDR3 is TGTGCCAGCAGTTTCCGACCCTCCGGGGGCTACACCTTC. Protein product: CASSFRPSGGYTF.

This chain links TRBV28 with TRBJ2-5; TRBD1 matches at 9 bases. Germline assignment: CDR1 MDHEN and CDR2 SYDVKM. The CDR3 totals 13 residues. V shed 7 bases and J 4 bases; nucleotides not matched to a gene: 4. CDR3 coding DNA: TGTGCCAGCATCGACAGGGGGGGAGAGACCCAGTACTTC. It yields the protein CASIDRGGETQYF.

The rearrangement joins TRBV5-1 to TRBJ1-1; no definite D call. Germline V lookup: CDR1 SGHRS, CDR2 YFSETQ. Trimming stripped 4 bases from V and 2 bases from J, with 15 bases between. This CDR3 has 15 amino acids. Written as DNA, the CDR3 is TGCGCCAGCAGCCGTCGACTGGAGGGTAACACTGAAGCTTTCTTT. This gives the protein CASSRRLEGNTEAFF.

The chain joins TRBV14 to TRBJ2-7; 7 bases line up with TRBD1. CDR3 length: 14 residues. V was clipped by 1 base and J by 8 bases; unmatched bases: 8. CDR1 and CDR2 (germline): SGHDN, FVKESK. The CDR3 loop reads CASSQGDSTRKQYF. The CDR3 DNA is TGTGCCAGCAGCCAAGGGGACAGTACGCGGAAGCAGTACTTC.

In this sample, this clone turned up once. The rearrangement uses TRBV12-3 or TRBV12-4 and TRBJ2-1; a possible D gene is TRBD2 (6 bases). V was trimmed by 6 bases and J by 11 bases, leaving 14 bases between them. The CDR3 is made up of 12 amino acids. As DNA, the CDR3 is TGTGCCAGCAGGGAAGGAGGGGATCAGCAGTTCTTC. Its protein is CASREGGDQQFF.

The V gene is TRBV10-2, the J gene TRBJ1-1; a possible D gene is TRBD1 (5 bases). Germline CDR1 WSHSY, CDR2 SAAADI. Trimming removed 3 bases at V and 3 bases at J, with 11 bases between. The CDR3 length is 14 residues. The CDR3 loop is CASSDLGTDTEAFF. The CDR3, as DNA: TGCGCCAGCAGTGACCTCGGGACTGACACTGAAGCTTTCTTT.

V and J are TRBV30 and TRBJ2-6; D perhaps matches TRBD1 (6 bases). This CDR3 spans 15 amino acids. In germline, CDR1 is GTSNPN, CDR2 SVGIG (reference sequence). Deletions cut 4 bases from V and 4 bases from J, with 14 bases between. CDR3 nucleotides: TGTGCCTGGAACGGCCCAGGGGCCGGGGCCAACGTCCTGACTTTC. Its protein product is CAWNGPGAGANVLTF. The variable domain in full, completed from reference TRBV30 and TRBJ2-6, reads SQTIHQWPATLVQPVGSPLSLECTVEGTSNPNLYWYRQAAGRGLQLLFYSVGIGQISSEVPQNLSASRPQDRQFILSSKKLLLSDSGFYLCAWNGPGAGANVLTFGAGSRLTVL.

V gene TRBV5-6 combines with J gene TRBJ2-7; D might be TRBD1 (6 bases). CDR3 length: 16 residues. Per the germline V gene, CDR1 is SGHDT and CDR2 is YYEEEE. The V end lost 2 bases, the J end lost 3 bases, and 18 bases lay between the germline ends. The CDR3 region is CASSLGYGGADYEQYF. In nucleotides, the CDR3 is TGTGCCAGCAGCTTAGGGTATGGGGGCGCCGACTACGAGCAGTACTTC.

This clone was picked up one time. The chain couples TRBV5-1 to TRBJ2-3, with 10 bases that match TRBD2. Trimming took 4 bases from V and 3 from J; bases not matched to a gene: 8. CDR3 length: 16 residues. CDR1 is SGHRS and CDR2 is YFSETQ in the germline V gene. CDR3 residues: CASSLLAGVETDTQYF. DNA of the CDR3: TGCGCCAGCAGCCTCCTAGCGGGGGTCGAAACAGATACGCAGTATTTT.

Remarks on this clone: Compared with germline, one end of the junction differs, possibly owing to a read error. The V and J genes are TRBV11-1 and TRBJ2-5, with TRBD1 identical over 7 bases. Germline V gene sequence: CDR1 SGHAT, CDR2 FQDESV (reference sequence). The CDR3 loop spans 15 amino acids. As DNA, the CDR3 is TGTGCCAGCAGCTTAGTGAGGGGGCCCCAAGAGGCCCAGTACTTC. It codes for CASSLVRGPQEAQYF.

V and J are TRBV3-1 (or the pseudogene TRBV3-2) and TRBJ1-1; TRBD1 matches 8 bases. The CDR3 totals 14 residues. V dropped 4 bases and J dropped 4; count of bases not matched to a gene: 5. From germline, CDR1 is LGHDT and CDR2 YNNKEL (reference sequence). CDR3 coding DNA: TGTGCCAGCAGCCCCGTAACAGGGGGCACTGAAGCTTTCTTT. Protein product: CASSPVTGGTEAFF.

The rearrangement uses TRBV5-1 and TRBJ2-3; D possibly corresponds to TRBD1 (6 bases). The CDR3 runs to 16 residues. The germline V and J ends were trimmed by 4 bases and 0 bases, with 15 bases remaining between them. Germline CDR1 is SGHRS and CDR2 is YFSETQ. The CDR3 reads CASSLTGTTSTDTQYF. CDR3 nucleotide sequence: TGCGCCAGCAGCCTAACCGGGACAACTAGCACAGATACGCAGTATTTT. Variable domain in full (rest from reference TRBV5-1 and TRBJ2-3): KAGVTQTPRYLIKTRGQQVTLSCSPISGHRSVSWYQQTPGQGLQFLFEYFSETQRNKGNFPGRFSGRQFSNSRSEMNVSTLELGDSALYLCASSLTGTTSTDTQYFGPGTRLTVL.

In this sample, this clone turned up a few times. The chain joins TRBV19 to TRBJ1-5; no clear D. The CDR3 totals 11 residues. V was clipped by 10 bases and J by 5 bases, with 9 bases between them. CDR1 and CDR2 (germline): LNHDA, SQIVND (reference sequence). In DNA form, the CDR3 reads TGTGCCAATTTCCGGGATCAGCCCCAGCATTTT. Its protein product is CANFRDQPQHF.

J is TRBJ2-3 and V is TRBV29-1; the D gene is possibly TRBD1 (6 bases). V lost 6 bases and J lost 6, with 19 bases in between. The CDR3 covers 14 residues. Per the germline V gene, CDR1 is SQVTM and CDR2 is ANQGSEA. Written as DNA, the CDR3 is TGCAGCGTCGCCCTCGCGGGTACAGGGGATACGCAGTATTTT. Translation gives CSVALAGTGDTQYF.

This chain joins TRBV30 and TRBJ1-2, with TRBD1 identical over 9 bases. Germline V gives CDR1 GTSNPN, CDR2 SVGIG (reference sequence). The CDR3 has 13 residues. With 3 bases clipped from V and 6 bases from J, the junction kept 5 bases outside the gene matches. CDR3 nucleotides: TGTGCCTGGAGCTCCGGGACAGGGAATGGCTACACCTTC. This codes for CAWSSGTGNGYTF.

The chain is built from TRBV7-6 and TRBJ1-6; TRBD1 is a possible D gene (6 bases). Germline V CDR1 and CDR2: SGHVS, FNYEAQ. The CDR3 contains 14 residues. V lost 5 bases and J lost 10, with 15 bases in between. CDR3 DNA sequence: TGTGCCAGCAGCCTAGACAGGTCGGAATCACCCCTCCACTTT. This encodes CASSLDRSESPLHF.

The V gene is TRBV4-1, the J gene TRBJ1-2, with TRBD1 as a possible D gene (5 bases). The V and J ends lost 0 bases and 7 bases respectively, with 15 bases between them. Germline lookup yields CDR1 MGHRA and CDR2 YSYEKL. The CDR3 totals 15 residues. The CDR3 nucleotides are TGCGCCAGCAGCCAAGATCAGGGTTATGCCGCTGGCTACACCTTC. Its translation: CASSQDQGYAAGYTF.

This chain links TRBV11-3 with TRBJ1-1, with D possibly being TRBD1 (5 bases). Germline values: CDR1 SGHNT, CDR2 YENEEA. The ends were cut back, 3 bases at V and 6 bases at J, with 14 bases in the middle. The CDR3 runs 14 residues. CDR3 sequence (DNA): TGTGCCAGCAGCTTGCTTCAGGGAAAGGCTGAAGCTTTCTTT. Translating it yields CASSLLQGKAEAFF.